The rows below give T cell receptor beta chains drawn from one sample of a study of blood T cell repertoires in COVID-19. Repertoires were generated with immunoSEQ multiplex PCR, while TCRdb's copy carries only in-frame clones and drops some. Among 150,000 to 200,000 clones listed, around four fifths were seen once. The sample consisted of PBMCs or T cells enriched from blood (not recorded which). The source of these receptors is a man in his forties who had recovered from COVID-19. CDR3s include the opening cysteine and the closing phenylalanine or tryptophan. A D gene is named only where the DNA matches it firmly. Not all rows give a size; the values are once, few, many and, for expanded clones, a class.

D: TRBD2; J: TRBJ2-5; V: TRBV4-3; size: .; DNA: TGCGCCAGCAGCCCTCGGACTAGCGGGATCTTGGAGACCCAGTACTTC; CDR3: CASSPRTSGILETQYF
D: TRBD2; J: TRBJ2-1; V: TRBV6-4; size: .; DNA: TGTGCCAGCAGTGCCGGGACTAGCGGGGCTTATGAGCAGTTCTTC; CDR3: CASSAGTSGAYEQFF
D: TRBD1; J: TRBJ1-2; V: TRBV5-6; size: few; DNA: TGTGCCAGCAGCTCCGGGACAGGGAGCTATGGCTACACCTTC; CDR3: CASSSGTGSYGYTF
D: TRBD1; J: TRBJ2-2; V: TRBV27; size: .; DNA: TGTGCCAGCAGTCCTGGGACAGGGGGGAAAACCGGGGAGCTGTTTTTT; CDR3: CASSPGTGGKTGELFF
D: .; J: TRBJ1-5; V: TRBV4-2; size: .; DNA: TGTGCCAGCAGCCACCTGGACAACGCTAATCAGCCCCAGCATTTT; CDR3: CASSHLDNANQPQHF
D: .; J: TRBJ1-3; V: TRBV5-6; size: .; DNA: TGTGCCAGCAGCTTGGCCGGTCTTGCTGGAAACACCATATATTTT; CDR3: CASSLAGLAGNTIYF
D: .; J: TRBJ1-3; V: TRBV29-1; size: .; DNA: TGCAGCGTTGTTCCCGGTGCTGGAAACACCATATATTTT; CDR3: CSVVPGAGNTIYF
D: TRBD1; J: TRBJ1-5; V: TRBV5-1; size: few; DNA: TGCGCCAGCACCCCGGGACAGGGAGGTTATCAGCCCCAGCATTTT; CDR3: CASTPGQGGYQPQHF
D: TRBD1; J: TRBJ1-4; V: TRBV24-1; size: .; DNA: TGTGCCACCAGTGTGGGACAGGGGAATGAAAAACTGTTTTTT; CDR3: CATSVGQGNEKLFF
D: TRBD1; J: TRBJ1-2; V: TRBV24-1; size: .; DNA: TGTGCCACCAGTGATTCAACAGGGGCGGACTATGGCTACACCTTC; CDR3: CATSDSTGADYGYTF
D: .; J: TRBJ2-7; V: TRBV29-1; size: .; DNA: TGCAGCGCTTCTAGCGTTAATTCCTACGAGCAGTACTTC; CDR3: CSASSVNSYEQYF
D: .; J: TRBJ1-6; V: TRBV7-6; size: .; DNA: TGTGCCAGCAGCTCGAGCTCCTATAATTCACCCCTCCACTTT; CDR3: CASSSSSYNSPLHF
D: .; J: TRBJ2-6; V: TRBV2; size: .; DNA: TGTGCCAGCAGTGCTTCCAGCTCTGGGGCCAACGTCCTGACTTTC; CDR3: CASSASSSGANVLTF
D: .; J: TRBJ2-5; V: TRBV27; size: .; DNA: TGTGCCAGCAGGGACTCCGGACTGGCGGGGGAGACCCAGTACTTC; CDR3: CASRDSGLAGETQYF
D: .; J: TRBJ2-5; V: TRBV11-2; size: .; DNA: TGTGCCAGCAGCTTAGAACTAGCTGAGACCCAGTACTTC; CDR3: CASSLELAETQYF
D: .; J: TRBJ1-1; V: TRBV7-8; size: .; DNA: TGTGCCAGCAGCGCTACAGGGCGAAGCACTGAAGCTTTCTTT; CDR3: CASSATGRSTEAFF
D: .; J: TRBJ1-4; V: TRBV6-2/TRBV6-3; size: .; DNA: TGTGCCAGCAGTTGGGGCTCAGAAAAACTGTTTTTT; CDR3: CASSWGSEKLFF
D: .; J: TRBJ2-7; V: TRBV6-5; size: .; DNA: TGTGCCAGCAGTTACGACCGGGAGATGTACGAGCAGTACTTC; CDR3: CASSYDREMYEQYF
D: TRBD1; J: TRBJ1-1; V: TRBV5-1; size: .; DNA: TGCGCCAGCAGCCCGTCGGACAGGGATACTGAAGCTTTCTTT; CDR3: CASSPSDRDTEAFF
D: .; J: TRBJ1-1; V: TRBV7-9; size: .; DNA: TGTGCCAGCAGCCCCCCCTCCGGGGGGAACACTGAAGCTTTCTTT; CDR3: CASSPPSGGNTEAFF
D: TRBD1; J: TRBJ2-2; V: TRBV5-1; size: .; DNA: TGCGCCAGCAGCAGCGGGACAGGGTATGACACCGGGGAGCTGTTTTTT; CDR3: CASSSGTGYDTGELFF
D: .; J: TRBJ1-5; V: TRBV6-2/TRBV6-3; size: .; DNA: TGTGCCAGCAGTTCGGTCACAGGTGGGGGCAATCAGCCCCAGCATTTT; CDR3: CASSSVTGGGNQPQHF
D: TRBD1; J: TRBJ2-2; V: TRBV19; size: .; DNA: TGTGCCAGTAAAGTAGGGGACAGATACACCGGGGAGCTGTTTTTT; CDR3: CASKVGDRYTGELFF
D: .; J: TRBJ1-1; V: TRBV2; size: once; DNA: TGTGCCAGCAGTTCTACCGGGACACCCCAAGCTTTCTTT; CDR3: CASSSTGTPQAFF
D: .; J: TRBJ2-5; V: TRBV7-2; size: once; DNA: TGTGCCAGCAGCCGGTTCCTAGGGGATAAAGAGACCCAGTACTTC; CDR3: CASSRFLGDKETQYF
D: .; J: TRBJ1-2; V: TRBV27; size: .; DNA: TGTGCCAGCAGTACAGGGTCCAGTGGCTACACCTTC; CDR3: CASSTGSSGYTF
D: TRBD2; J: TRBJ2-1; V: TRBV4-3; size: .; DNA: TGCGCCAGCAGCCACCGACTAGCGGGAAACGACCGTGAGCAGTTCTTC; CDR3: CASSHRLAGNDREQFF
D: .; J: TRBJ1-5; V: TRBV28; size: .; DNA: TGTGCCAGCAGGAAGGGGTTACGGCAGCCCCAGCATTTT; CDR3: CASRKGLRQPQHF
D: .; J: TRBJ2-1; V: TRBV7-9; size: .; DNA: TGTGCCAGCAGGACCAACGGTTGGCGGAGCTACAATGAGCAGTTCTTC; CDR3: CASRTNGWRSYNEQFF
D: TRBD1; J: TRBJ1-5; V: TRBV2; size: few; DNA: TGTGCCAGCAGTGAAGCAAGGGACAGGTTCGACAATCAGCCCCAGCATTTT; CDR3: CASSEARDRFDNQPQHF
D: .; J: TRBJ1-1; V: TRBV19; size: .; DNA: TGTGCCAGTAAGACCGGGTTAGACACTGAAGCTTTCTTT; CDR3: CASKTGLDTEAFF
D: .; J: TRBJ1-1; V: TRBV13; size: .; DNA: TGTGCCAGCACCCCCAGACAGGAAGGTATGACTGAAGCTTTCTTT; CDR3: CASTPRQEGMTEAFF
D: .; J: TRBJ1-2; V: TRBV2; size: .; DNA: TGTGCCAGCACCCAAACCCTCGAGGGCTACACCTTC; CDR3: CASTQTLEGYTF
D: TRBD1; J: TRBJ1-3; V: TRBV19; size: once; DNA: TGTGCCAGTAGTTCCCGCAGGGGGCCACACCCATTCTCTGGAAACACCATATATTTT; CDR3: CASSSRRGPHPFSGNTIYF
D: TRBD1; J: TRBJ1-3; V: TRBV7-8; size: .; DNA: TGTGCCAGCAGCTTCGCGGACAGGGCGGGAGGAAACACCATATATTTT; CDR3: CASSFADRAGGNTIYF
D: .; J: TRBJ1-5; V: TRBV21-1; size: .; DNA: TGTGCCAGCAGCCCCCGGGACAGGGGGTTCTTGCGTCAGCCCCAGCATTTT; CDR3: CASSPRDRGFLRQPQHF
D: TRBD1; J: TRBJ1-2; V: TRBV28; size: few; DNA: TGTGCCAGCAGTTTGAGGGGGCGTCTCTATGGCTACACCTTC; CDR3: CASSLRGRLYGYTF
D: .; J: TRBJ2-2; V: TRBV12-5; size: .; DNA: TGTGCTAGTGGCCTGGACTGGGCGAACACCGGGGAGCTGTTTTTT; CDR3: CASGLDWANTGELFF
D: TRBD1; J: TRBJ2-2; V: TRBV24-1; size: once; DNA: TGTGCCACCAGTGATTTAGGACAGGGGGGAACCGGGGAGCTGTTTTTT; CDR3: CATSDLGQGGTGELFF
D: TRBD1; J: TRBJ2-1; V: TRBV7-2; size: .; DNA: TGTGCCAGCAGCACTCACACAGGGGGCTCGGGCAATGAGCAGTTCTTC; CDR3: CASSTHTGGSGNEQFF
D: .; J: TRBJ1-1; V: TRBV6-5; size: .; DNA: TGTGCCAGCTCCCTTGGACAGAACACTGAAGCTTTCTTT; CDR3: CASSLGQNTEAFF
D: TRBD1; J: TRBJ2-7; V: TRBV27; size: .; DNA: TGTGCCAGCAGTTTAGGCAGGGGGCTTTACGAGCAGTACTTC; CDR3: CASSLGRGLYEQYF
D: .; J: TRBJ2-3; V: TRBV5-1; size: .; DNA: TGCGCCAGCAGCTTGGCCGTGGCAGGGGATAGCACAGATACGCAGTATTTT; CDR3: CASSLAVAGDSTDTQYF
D: .; J: TRBJ2-4; V: TRBV4-3; size: .; DNA: TGCGCCAGCAGCCCACTCTTGGGAGAGGGAAACATTCAGTACTTC; CDR3: CASSPLLGEGNIQYF
D: .; J: TRBJ2-1; V: TRBV28; size: .; DNA: TGTGCCAGCATCGCGTTGCAGGGTTACTCCTACAATGAGCAGTTCTTC; CDR3: CASIALQGYSYNEQFF